The clone carrying this T cell receptor beta chain has just a few counts. The CDR3 contains 13 residues. Trimming stripped 2 bases from V and 2 bases from J, with 6 bases between. Per the germline V gene, CDR1 is LGHNT and CDR2 is FRNRAP. TCRdb reanalysed the PCR reads using MiXCR and keeps one entry per CDR3 protein. The data contain about 320,000 distinct CDR3 sequences, 24% of them singletons. This sample is drawn from a study of molecular identifiers for immune sequencing clone quantification. This sequence originates from a human donor in good health. Some libraries in this study had Jurkat cell RNA spiked in. Material for sequencing was naive CD8+ T cells from blood, with Jurkat cell RNA spiked in. Subset indicated: FACS-sorted CD8+CD4-CCR7+CD45RA+ naive T cells. V and J are TRBV12-5 and TRBJ2-5, with D possibly TRBD1 on 5 matching bases. The CDR3 sequence is CASGLQGQETQYF. The CDR3 DNA is TGTGCTAGTGGTTTGCAGGGACAAGAGACCCAGTACTTC.